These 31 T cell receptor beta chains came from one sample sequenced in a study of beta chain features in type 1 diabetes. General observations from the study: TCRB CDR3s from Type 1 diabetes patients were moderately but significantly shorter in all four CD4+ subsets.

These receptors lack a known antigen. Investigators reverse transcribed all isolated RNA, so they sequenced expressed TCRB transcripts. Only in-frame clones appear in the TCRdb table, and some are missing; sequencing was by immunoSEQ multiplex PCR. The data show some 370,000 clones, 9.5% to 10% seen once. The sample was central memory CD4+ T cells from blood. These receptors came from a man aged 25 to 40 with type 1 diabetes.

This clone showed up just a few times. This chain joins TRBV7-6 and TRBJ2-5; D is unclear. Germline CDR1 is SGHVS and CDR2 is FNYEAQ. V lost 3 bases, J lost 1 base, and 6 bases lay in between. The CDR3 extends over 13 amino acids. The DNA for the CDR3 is TGTGCCAGCAGCTTCGGGTTCCAAGAGACCCAGTACTTC. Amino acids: CASSFGFQETQYF. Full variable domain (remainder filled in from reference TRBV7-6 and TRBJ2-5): GAGVSQSPRYKVTKRGQDVALRCDPISGHVSLYWYRQALGQGPEFLTYFNYEAQQDKSGLPNDRFSAERPEGSISTLTIQRTEQRDSAMYRCASSFGFQETQYFGPGTRLLVL.

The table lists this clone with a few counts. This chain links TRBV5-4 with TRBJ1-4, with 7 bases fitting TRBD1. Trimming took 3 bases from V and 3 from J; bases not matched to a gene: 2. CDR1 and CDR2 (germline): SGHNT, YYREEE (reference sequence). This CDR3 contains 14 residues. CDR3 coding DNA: TGTGCCAGCAGCTCGGGACAGTCTAATGAAAAACTGTTTTTT. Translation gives CASSSGQSNEKLFF.

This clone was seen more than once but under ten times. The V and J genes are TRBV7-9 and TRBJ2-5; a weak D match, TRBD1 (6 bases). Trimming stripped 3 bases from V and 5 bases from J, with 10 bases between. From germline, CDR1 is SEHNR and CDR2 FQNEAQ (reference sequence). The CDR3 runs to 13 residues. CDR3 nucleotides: TGTGCCAGCAGCTTTACAGGGCCGGAGACCCAGTACTTC. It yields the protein CASSFTGPETQYF.

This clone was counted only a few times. The CDR3 sequence is CASSTSGKGTDTQYF. The CDR3 DNA reads as TGTGCCAGTAGTACCTCAGGGAAGGGCACAGATACGCAGTATTTT. The V call is TRBV19, the J call TRBJ2-3; D might be TRBD1 (5 bases). The CDR3 has 15 residues. V was clipped by 4 bases and J by 1 base, with 12 bases between them. CDR1 LNHDA and CDR2 SQIVND come from the germline V gene (reference sequence).

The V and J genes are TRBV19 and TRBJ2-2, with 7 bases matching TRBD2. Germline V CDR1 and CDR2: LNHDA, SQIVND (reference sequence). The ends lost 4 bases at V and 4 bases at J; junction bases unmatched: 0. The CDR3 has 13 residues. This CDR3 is CASSKRGTGELFF. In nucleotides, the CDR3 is TGTGCCAGTAGTAAGCGGGGCACCGGGGAGCTGTTTTTT.

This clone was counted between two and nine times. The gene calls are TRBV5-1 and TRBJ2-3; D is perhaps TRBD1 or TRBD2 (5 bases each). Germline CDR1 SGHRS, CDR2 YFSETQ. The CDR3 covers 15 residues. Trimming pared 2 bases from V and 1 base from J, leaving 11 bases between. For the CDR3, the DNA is TGCGCCAGCAGCTTTGGGGACCTCGGCACAGATACGCAGTATTTT. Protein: CASSFGDLGTDTQYF.

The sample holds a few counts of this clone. This CDR3 reads CAWSPRRTGYQYEQFF. The CDR3 bases are TGTGCCTGGAGTCCTCGACGGACAGGGTATCAATATGAGCAGTTCTTC. The chain combines TRBV30 with TRBJ2-1; 8 nucleotides agree with TRBD1. Germline V gives CDR1 GTSNPN, CDR2 SVGIG (reference sequence). There are 16 residues in the CDR3. The junction had 14 bases not matched to a gene; V was cut back by 2 bases and J by 8 bases.

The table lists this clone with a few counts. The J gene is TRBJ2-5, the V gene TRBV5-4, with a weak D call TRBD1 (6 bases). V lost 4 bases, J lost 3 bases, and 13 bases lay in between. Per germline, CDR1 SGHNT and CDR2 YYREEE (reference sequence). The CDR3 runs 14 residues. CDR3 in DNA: TGTGCCAGCAGCCCGGACAGCTCAGAAGAGACCCAGTACTTC. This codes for CASSPDSSEETQYF.

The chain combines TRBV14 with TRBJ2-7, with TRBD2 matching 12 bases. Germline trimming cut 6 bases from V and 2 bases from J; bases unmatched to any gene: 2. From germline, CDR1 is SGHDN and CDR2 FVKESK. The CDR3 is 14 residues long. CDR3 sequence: CASRLAGGTYEQYF. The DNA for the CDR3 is TGTGCCAGCAGACTAGCGGGAGGCACCTACGAGCAGTACTTC.

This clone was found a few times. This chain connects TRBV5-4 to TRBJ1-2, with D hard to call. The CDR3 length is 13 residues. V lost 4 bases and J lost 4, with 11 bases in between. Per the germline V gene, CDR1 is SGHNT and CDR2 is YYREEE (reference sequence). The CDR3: CASSRDGSYGYTF. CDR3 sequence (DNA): TGTGCCAGCAGCCGAGATGGAAGCTATGGCTACACCTTC. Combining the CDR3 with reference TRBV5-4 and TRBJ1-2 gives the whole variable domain ETGVTQSPTHLIKTRGQQVTLRCSSQSGHNTVSWYQQALGQGPQFIFQYYREEENGRGNFPPRFSGLQFPNYSSELNVNALELDDSALYLCASSRDGSYGYTFGSGTRLTVV.

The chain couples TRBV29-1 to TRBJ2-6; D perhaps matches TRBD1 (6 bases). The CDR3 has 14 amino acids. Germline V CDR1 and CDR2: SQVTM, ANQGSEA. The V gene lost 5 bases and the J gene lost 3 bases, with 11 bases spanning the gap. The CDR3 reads CSVQQGGGANVLTF. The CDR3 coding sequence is TGCAGCGTTCAACAGGGTGGTGGGGCCAACGTCCTGACTTTC.

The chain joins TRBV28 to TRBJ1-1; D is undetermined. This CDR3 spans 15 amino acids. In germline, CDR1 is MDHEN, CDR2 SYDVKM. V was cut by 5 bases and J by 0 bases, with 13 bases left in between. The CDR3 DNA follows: TGTGCCAGCAGTCTCGTGGGCAACATGAACACTGAAGCTTTCTTT. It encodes CASSLVGNMNTEAFF.

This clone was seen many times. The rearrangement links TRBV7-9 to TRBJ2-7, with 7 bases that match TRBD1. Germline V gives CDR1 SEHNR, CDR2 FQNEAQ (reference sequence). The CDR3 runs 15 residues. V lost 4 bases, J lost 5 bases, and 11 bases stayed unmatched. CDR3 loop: CASSSPQGRADEQYF. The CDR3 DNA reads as TGTGCCAGCAGCTCCCCACAGGGGAGAGCGGACGAGCAGTACTTC.

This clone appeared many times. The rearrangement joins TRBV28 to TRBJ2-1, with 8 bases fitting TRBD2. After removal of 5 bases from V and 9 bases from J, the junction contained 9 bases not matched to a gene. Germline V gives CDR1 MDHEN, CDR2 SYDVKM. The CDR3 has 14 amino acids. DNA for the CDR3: TGTGCCAGCAGTGGAGCGGGAGTGGCGTCTGAGCAGTTCTTC. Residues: CASSGAGVASEQFF.

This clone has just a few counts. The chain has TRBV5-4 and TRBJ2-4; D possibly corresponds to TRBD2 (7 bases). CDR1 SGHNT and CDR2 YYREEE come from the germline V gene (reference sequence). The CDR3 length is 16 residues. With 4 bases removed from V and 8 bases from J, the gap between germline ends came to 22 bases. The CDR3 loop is CASSPLGRLGGDIQYF. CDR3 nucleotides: TGTGCCAGCAGCCCACTCGGGAGACTAGGGGGGGACATTCAGTACTTC.

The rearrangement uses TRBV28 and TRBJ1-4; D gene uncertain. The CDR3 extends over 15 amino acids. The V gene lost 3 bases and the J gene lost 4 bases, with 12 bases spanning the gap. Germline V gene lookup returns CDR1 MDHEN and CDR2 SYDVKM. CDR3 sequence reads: CASSLPSGVNEKLFF. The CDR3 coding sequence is TGTGCCAGCAGTTTGCCTTCAGGAGTTAATGAAAAACTGTTTTTT.

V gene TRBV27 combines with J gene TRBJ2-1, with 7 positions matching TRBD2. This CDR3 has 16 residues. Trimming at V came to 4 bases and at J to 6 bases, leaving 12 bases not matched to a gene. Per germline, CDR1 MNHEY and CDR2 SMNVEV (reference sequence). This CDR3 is CASSSKVMGGFNEQFF. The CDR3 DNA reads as TGTGCCAGCAGTTCAAAGGTCATGGGGGGGTTCAATGAGCAGTTCTTC.

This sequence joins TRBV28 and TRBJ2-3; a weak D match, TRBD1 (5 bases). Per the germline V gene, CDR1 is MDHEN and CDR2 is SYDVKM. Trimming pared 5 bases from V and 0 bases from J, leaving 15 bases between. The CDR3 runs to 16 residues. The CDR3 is CASSPRTRTSTDTQYF. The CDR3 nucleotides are TGTGCCAGCAGTCCTAGGACAAGAACTAGCACAGATACGCAGTATTTT.

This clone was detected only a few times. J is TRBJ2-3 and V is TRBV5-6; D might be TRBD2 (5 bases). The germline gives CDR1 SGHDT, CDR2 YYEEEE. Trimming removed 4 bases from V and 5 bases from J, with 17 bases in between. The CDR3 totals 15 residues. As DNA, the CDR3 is TGTGCCAGCAGCCCTATCGGGTCGGGGAGAGATACGCAGTATTTT. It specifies CASSPIGSGRDTQYF.

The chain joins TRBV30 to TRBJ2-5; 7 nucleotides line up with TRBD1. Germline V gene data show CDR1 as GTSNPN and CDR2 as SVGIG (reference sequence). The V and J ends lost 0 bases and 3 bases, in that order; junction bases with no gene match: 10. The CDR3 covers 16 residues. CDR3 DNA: TGTGCCTGGAGTGTGCCAGTGGGGGACAGAAAAGAGACCCAGTACTTC. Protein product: CAWSVPVGDRKETQYF.

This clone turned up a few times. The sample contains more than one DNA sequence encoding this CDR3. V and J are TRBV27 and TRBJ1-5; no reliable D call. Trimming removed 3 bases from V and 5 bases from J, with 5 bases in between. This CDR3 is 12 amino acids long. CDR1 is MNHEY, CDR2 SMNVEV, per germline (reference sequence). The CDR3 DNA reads TGTGCCAGCAGTTTTATAGATCAGCCCCAGCATTTT. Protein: CASSFIDQPQHF.

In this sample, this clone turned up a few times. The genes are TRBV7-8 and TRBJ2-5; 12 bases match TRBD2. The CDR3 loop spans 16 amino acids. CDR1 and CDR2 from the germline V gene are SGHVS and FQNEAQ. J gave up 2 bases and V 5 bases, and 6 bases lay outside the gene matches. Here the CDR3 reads CASSPGLAGLQETQYF. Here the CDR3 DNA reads TGTGCCAGCAGCCCAGGACTAGCGGGATTACAAGAGACCCAGTACTTC. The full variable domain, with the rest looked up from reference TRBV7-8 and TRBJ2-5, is GAGVSQSPRYKVAKRGQDVALRCDPISGHVSLFWYQQALGQGPEFLTYFQNEAQLDKSGLPSDRFFAERPEGSVSTLKIQRTQQEDSAVYLCASSPGLAGLQETQYFGPGTRLLVL.

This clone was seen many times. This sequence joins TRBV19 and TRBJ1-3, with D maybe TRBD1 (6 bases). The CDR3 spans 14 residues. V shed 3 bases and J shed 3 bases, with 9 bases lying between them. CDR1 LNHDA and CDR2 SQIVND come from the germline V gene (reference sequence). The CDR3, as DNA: TGTGCCAGTAGTATCGACAGGAGTGGAAACACCATATATTTT. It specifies CASSIDRSGNTIYF.

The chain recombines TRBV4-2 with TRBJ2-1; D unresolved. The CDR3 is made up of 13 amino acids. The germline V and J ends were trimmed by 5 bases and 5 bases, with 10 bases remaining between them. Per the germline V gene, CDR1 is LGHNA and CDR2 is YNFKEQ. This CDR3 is CASSLNRNNEQFF. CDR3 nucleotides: TGTGCCAGCAGCTTAAATAGGAACAATGAGCAGTTCTTC.

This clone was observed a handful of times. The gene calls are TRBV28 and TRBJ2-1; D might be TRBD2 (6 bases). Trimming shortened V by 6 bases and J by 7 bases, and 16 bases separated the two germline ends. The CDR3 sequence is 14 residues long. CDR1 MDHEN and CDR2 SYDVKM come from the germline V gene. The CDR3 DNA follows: TGTGCCAGCAGCCAGGCGGGACTCCTGAATGAGCAGTTCTTC. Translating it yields CASSQAGLLNEQFF.

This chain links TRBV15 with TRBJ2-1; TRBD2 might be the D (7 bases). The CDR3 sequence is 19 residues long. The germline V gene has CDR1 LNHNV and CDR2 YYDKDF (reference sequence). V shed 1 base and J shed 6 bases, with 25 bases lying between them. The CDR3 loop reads CATSRALGHVAGASNEQFF. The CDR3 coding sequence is TGTGCCACCAGCAGAGCCCTTGGGCACGTTGCGGGGGCAAGCAATGAGCAGTTCTTC.

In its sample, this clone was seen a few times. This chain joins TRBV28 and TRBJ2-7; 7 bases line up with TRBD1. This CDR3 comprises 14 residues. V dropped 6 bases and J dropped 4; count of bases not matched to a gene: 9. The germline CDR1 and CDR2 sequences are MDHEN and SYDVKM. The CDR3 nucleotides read TGTGCCAGCAGAGACGGGACAGCGAAATACGAGCAGTACTTC. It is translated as CASRDGTAKYEQYF.

The CDR3 loop reads CASSRSSGANVLTF. CDR3 nucleotides: TGTGCCAGCAGCCGCAGCTCTGGGGCCAACGTCCTGACTTTC. This rearrangement joins TRBV7-6 to TRBJ2-6; D remains unclear. The CDR3 runs to 14 residues. Germline-derived CDR1 and CDR2 are SGHVS and FNYEAQ. V was cut by 5 bases and J by 0 bases, with 5 bases left in between. Full variable domain (outside the CDR3, taken from reference TRBV7-6 and TRBJ2-6): GAGVSQSPRYKVTKRGQDVALRCDPISGHVSLYWYRQALGQGPEFLTYFNYEAQQDKSGLPNDRFSAERPEGSISTLTIQRTEQRDSAMYRCASSRSSGANVLTFGAGSRLTVL.

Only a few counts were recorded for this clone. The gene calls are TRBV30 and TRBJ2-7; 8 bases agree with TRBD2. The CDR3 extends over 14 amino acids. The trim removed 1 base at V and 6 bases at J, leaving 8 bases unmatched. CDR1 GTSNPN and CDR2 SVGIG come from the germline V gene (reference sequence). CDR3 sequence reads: CAWSGIAGRGEQYF. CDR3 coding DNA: TGTGCCTGGAGTGGAATAGCGGGACGGGGCGAGCAGTACTTC. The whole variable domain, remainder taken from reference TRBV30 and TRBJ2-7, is SQTIHQWPATLVQPVGSPLSLECTVEGTSNPNLYWYRQAAGRGLQLLFYSVGIGQISSEVPQNLSASRPQDRQFILSSKKLLLSDSGFYLCAWSGIAGRGEQYFGPGTRLTVT.

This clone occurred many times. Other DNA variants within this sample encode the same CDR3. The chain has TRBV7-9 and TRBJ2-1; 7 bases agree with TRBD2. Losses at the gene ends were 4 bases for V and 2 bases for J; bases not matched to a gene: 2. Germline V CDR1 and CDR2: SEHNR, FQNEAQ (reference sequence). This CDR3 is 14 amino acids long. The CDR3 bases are TGTGCCAGCAGCTCTAGCGGAGCCTACAATGAGCAGTTCTTC. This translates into CASSSSGAYNEQFF.

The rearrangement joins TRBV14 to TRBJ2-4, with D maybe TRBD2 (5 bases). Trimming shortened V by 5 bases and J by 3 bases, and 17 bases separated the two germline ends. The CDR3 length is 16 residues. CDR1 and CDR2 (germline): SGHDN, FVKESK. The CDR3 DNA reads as TGTGCCAGCAGCTACCGCGGGTTCCTTGACAAAAACATTCAGTACTTC. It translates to CASSYRGFLDKNIQYF. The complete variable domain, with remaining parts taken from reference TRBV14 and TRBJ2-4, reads EAGVTQFPSHSVIEKGQTVTLRCDPISGHDNLYWYRRVMGKEIKFLLHFVKESKQDESGMPNNRFLAERTGGTYSTLKVQPAELEDSGVYFCASSYRGFLDKNIQYFGAGTRLSVL.